A single sample is the source of the 32 T cell receptor beta chains below, sequenced in a study of early T cells in non-severe SARS-CoV-2 infection. TCRdb re-analysed the 5' RACE reads in MiXCR, keeping a single row per CDR3 protein. This sample has about 27,000 distinct CDR3 sequences, with about 3% found just once. The sample taken for sequencing was whole blood. Receptor source: an adult who was a healthcare worker with PCR-confirmed SARS-CoV-2 infection or an uninfected control (not recorded which).

This clonotype has a handful of counts. The rearrangement links TRBV5-4 to TRBJ2-7; 12 bases are a match to TRBD2. Germline CDR1 SGHNT, CDR2 YYREEE (reference sequence). Unmatched junction bases numbered 16, after V lost 4 bases and J lost 5 bases. The CDR3 spans 18 residues. The DNA for the CDR3 is TGTGCCAGCAGCCTTTCGACTAGCGGGGGCGCTTGGGGGGACGAGCAGTACGTC. Translating gives CASSLSTSGGAWGDEQYV.

This clonotype is judged medium-sized. The rearrangement links TRBV6-1 to TRBJ1-5; 8 positions match TRBD1. Unmatched junction bases numbered 7, after V lost 2 bases and J lost 7 bases. The germline gives CDR1 MNHNS, CDR2 SASEGT. The CDR3 sequence is 15 residues long. CDR3 region: CASSESGQGRQPQHF. For the CDR3, the DNA is TGTGCCAGCAGTGAATCCGGACAGGGCAGACAGCCCCAGCATTTT.

This clonotype was seen at least ten times. This rearrangement joins TRBV6-1 to TRBJ2-3; D is possibly TRBD1 (5 bases). The CDR3 loop spans 14 amino acids. Deletions cut 6 bases from V and 0 bases from J, with 10 bases between. Germline values: CDR1 MNHNS, CDR2 SASEGT. CDR3 protein: CASSYRSSTDTQYF. Here the CDR3 DNA reads TGTGCCAGCAGCTACAGGTCTAGCACAGATACGCAGTATTTT.

This clonotype was recorded many times. The chain links TRBV29-1 to TRBJ2-3; D is unclear. Germline V gives CDR1 SQVTM, CDR2 ANQGSEA. V lost 7 bases to trimming and J lost 0 bases, with 17 bases between them. This CDR3 contains 15 residues. CDR3 sequence reads: CSARPVQPSTDTQYF. CDR3 DNA sequence: TGCAGCGCAAGACCTGTCCAACCTAGCACAGATACGCAGTATTTT.

This clonotype was observed at least ten times. The V call is TRBV14, the J call TRBJ2-1, with D perhaps TRBD1 (6 bases). The V gene lost 0 bases and the J gene lost 8 bases, with 20 bases spanning the gap. CDR1 and CDR2 from the germline V gene are SGHDN and FVKESK. The CDR3 covers 17 residues. Here the CDR3 DNA reads TGTGCCAGCAGCCAAGACGCTTGGGGGCTACTACAAGATGAGCAGTTCTTC. Translation gives CASSQDAWGLLQDEQFF.

This clonotype was seen repeatedly, ten times or more. The V and J genes are TRBV6-1 and TRBJ2-7; D remains ambiguous. The CDR3 has 13 residues. The germline V gene encodes CDR1 MNHNS and CDR2 SASEGT. V was trimmed by 4 bases and J by 6 bases, leaving 13 bases between them. The CDR3 here is CASSADGLGEQYV. The CDR3, as DNA: TGTGCCAGCAGTGCAGACGGCCTGGGCGAGCAGTACGTC.

This clonotype came up many times. The V and J genes are TRBV18 and TRBJ2-7; D is uncertain. With 1 base removed from V and 6 bases from J, the gap between germline ends came to 16 bases. CDR1 is KGHSH and CDR2 is LQKENI in the germline V gene. The CDR3 has 15 amino acids. In DNA form, the CDR3 reads TGTGCCAGCTCACCACTAACGGGTCCCCGGTCCGAGCAGTACGTC. It is translated as CASSPLTGPRSEQYV.

This clonotype was seen at least ten times. The V gene is TRBV2, the J gene TRBJ2-1; 10 positions agree with TRBD1. V trimming: 6 bases; J trimming: 12 bases; junction bases outside the gene matches: 11. The CDR3 totals 14 residues. CDR1 is SNHLY and CDR2 is FYNNEI in the germline V gene. The CDR3 nucleotides are TGTGCCAGCAGGGACCGGGGACAGGGGTCCCGGCAGTTCTTC. The encoded protein is CASRDRGQGSRQFF.

This clonotype was counted many times. The chain carries TRBV20-1 and TRBJ1-2, with D perhaps TRBD1 (6 bases). The germline CDR1 and CDR2 sequences are DFQATT and SNEGSKA (reference sequence). V was pared by 3 bases and J by 2 bases, with 10 bases between. The CDR3 has 13 residues. The CDR3: CSASWGQNYGYTF. The CDR3, as DNA: TGCAGTGCTAGTTGGGGGCAGAACTATGGCTACACCTTC.

There are many counts of this clonotype. The chain uses TRBV30 and TRBJ1-2; no firm D call. V dropped 2 bases and J dropped 3 bases, with 10 bases sitting between them. This CDR3 is 13 amino acids long. The germline gives CDR1 GTSNPN, CDR2 SVGIG (reference sequence). CDR3 sequence reads: CAWSKGVDYGYTF. The CDR3 region has the DNA TGTGCCTGGAGTAAAGGTGTTGACTATGGCTACACCTTC.

This clonotype was found many times. V is TRBV4-2 and J is TRBJ2-1; D is ambiguous. V was trimmed by 0 bases and J by 0 bases, leaving 6 bases between them. The germline gives CDR1 LGHNA, CDR2 YNFKEQ. This CDR3 region has 15 residues. The DNA of the CDR3 is TGTGCCAGCAGCCAAGATCTTGCCTCCTACAATGAGCAGTTCTTC. This translates into CASSQDLASYNEQFF.

The rearrangement links TRBV5-1 to TRBJ2-1; 7 bases map to TRBD1. Germline V gene data show CDR1 as SGHRS and CDR2 as YFSETQ. Trimming cost V 4 bases and J 2 bases; bases outside gene matches: 0. The length of the CDR3 is 13 residues. CDR3 sequence reads: CASSQGAYNEQFF. DNA for the CDR3: TGCGCCAGCAGCCAGGGGGCCTACAATGAGCAGTTCTTC.

This clonotype was counted many times. The chain links TRBV3-1 to TRBJ2-3; D remains ambiguous. The CDR3 consists of 11 residues. CDR1 and CDR2 from the germline V gene are LGHDT and YNNKEL (reference sequence). V was cut by 7 bases and J by 6 bases, with 8 bases left in between. CDR3 sequence reads: CASNLGDTQYF. The CDR3 DNA reads as TGTGCCAGCAACCTGGGCGATACGCAGTATTTT.

This clonotype occurred many times. Written as DNA, the CDR3 is TGTGCCATCAGTGAGACTCAAGCAGGGCCCGGCACTGAAGCTTTCTTT. This gives the protein CAISETQAGPGTEAFF. The V call is TRBV10-3, the J call TRBJ1-1; a weak D match, TRBD1 (5 bases). The CDR3 length is 16 residues. Germline V CDR1 and CDR2: ENHRY, SYGVKD. V lost 2 bases, J lost 4 bases, and 17 bases lay in between.

This clonotype was recorded many times. CDR3 DNA: TGTGCCAGTAGGACCGCAAAAATCAACACCGGGGAGCTGTTTTTT. This sequence encodes CASRTAKINTGELFF. The V gene is TRBV19, the J gene TRBJ2-2; D gene unclear. The CDR3 has 15 amino acids. The germline V gene has CDR1 LNHDA and CDR2 SQIVND (reference sequence). Trimming removed 6 bases from V and 2 bases from J, with 13 bases in between. The variable domain in full, with the rest retrieved from reference TRBV19 and TRBJ2-2, is DGGITQSPKYLFRKEGQNVTLSCEQNLNHDAMYWYRQDPGQGLRLIYYSQIVNDFQKGDIAEGYSVSREKKESFPLTVTSAQKNPTAFYLCASRTAKINTGELFFGEGSRLTVL.

This clonotype was detected many times. This chain links TRBV7-3 with TRBJ2-5, with 7 positions matching TRBD1. The CDR3 extends over 16 amino acids. The V gene end was trimmed by 5 bases and the J gene end by 1 base; junction bases not matched to a gene: 10. In germline, CDR1 is SGHTA, CDR2 FQGTGA. In nucleotides, the CDR3 is TGTGCCAGCAGCCTAGGGTGGACAGGAGCCCAAGAGACCCAGTACTTC. It yields the protein CASSLGWTGAQETQYF. The entire variable domain, with the rest obtained from reference TRBV7-3 and TRBJ2-5, is as follows: GAGVSQTPSNKVTEKGKYVELRCDPISGHTALYWYRQSLGQGPEFLIYFQGTGAADDSGLPNDRFFAVRPEGSVSTLKIQRTERGDSAVYLCASSLGWTGAQETQYFGPGTRLLVL.

This clonotype was seen at least ten times. This CDR3 is CASSLAPGLVGGDQPQHF. The CDR3 DNA reads as TGTGCCAGCAGCTTAGCGCCAGGGCTAGTCGGTGGCGATCAGCCCCAGCATTTT. This chain links TRBV7-6 with TRBJ1-5; weak D call: TRBD1 (5 bases). CDR1 is SGHVS and CDR2 is FNYEAQ in the germline V gene. This CDR3 region has 18 residues. Deletions cut 0 bases from V and 5 bases from J, with 20 bases between. Full variable domain (outside the CDR3, taken from reference TRBV7-6 and TRBJ1-5): GAGVSQSPRYKVTKRGQDVALRCDPISGHVSLYWYRQALGQGPEFLTYFNYEAQQDKSGLPNDRFSAERPEGSISTLTIQRTEQRDSAMYRCASSLAPGLVGGDQPQHFGDGTRLSIL.

In this sample, this clonotype turned up many times. V usage is TRBV12-3 or TRBV12-4 and J usage is TRBJ1-2; 7 bases line up with TRBD1. The CDR3 is made up of 12 amino acids. The trim removed 3 bases at V and 8 bases at J, leaving 3 bases unmatched. The CDR3 protein is CASSFGGGGYTF. As DNA, the CDR3 is TGTGCCAGCAGTTTTGGAGGGGGCGGCTACACCTTC.

This clonotype occurred many times. This chain connects TRBV30 to TRBJ1-6; D gene ambiguous. Trimming left V 0 bases short and J 11 bases short, with 14 bases between. This CDR3 region has 14 residues. CDR1 and CDR2 from the germline V gene are GTSNPN and SVGIG (reference sequence). In DNA, the CDR3 is TGTGCCTGGAGTGTCCTTGGGCAGGATACACCCCTCCACTTT. It translates to CAWSVLGQDTPLHF.

This clonotype appeared many times. This chain joins TRBV15 and TRBJ1-1; D unclear. Germline-derived CDR1 and CDR2 are LNHNV and YYDKDF (reference sequence). The V end lost 0 bases, the J end lost 0 bases, and 8 bases lay between the germline ends. The CDR3 spans 15 residues. The CDR3: CATSRDRNLNTEAFF. The CDR3 nucleotides read TGTGCCACCAGCAGAGATCGGAACTTGAACACTGAAGCTTTCTTT. The variable domain in full, with the rest retrieved from reference TRBV15 and TRBJ1-1, is DAMVIQNPRYQVTQFGKPVTLSCSQTLNHNVMYWYQQKSSQAPKLLFHYYDKDFNNEADTPDNFQSRRPNTSFCFLDIRSPGLGDTAMYLCATSRDRNLNTEAFFGQGTRLTVV.

This clonotype was seen ten or more times. The rearrangement links TRBV7-7 to TRBJ2-5; 11 bases fit TRBD1. The CDR3 runs to 16 residues. Trimming cost V 5 bases and J 5 bases; bases outside gene matches: 10. Germline V gene lookup returns CDR1 SSHAT and CDR2 FNYEAQ (reference sequence). The CDR3 bases are TGTGCCAGCAGCCCAAGGGACAGGGGGAATCTGGAGACCCAGTACTTC. Encoded protein: CASSPRDRGNLETQYF.

This clonotype was found many times. The chain links TRBV10-3 to TRBJ2-7; tentative D call: TRBD1 (5 bases). The CDR3 runs 12 residues. Trimming took 2 bases from V and 3 from J, leaving 5 bases between them. CDR1 is ENHRY and CDR2 is SYGVKD in the germline V gene. In DNA form, the CDR3 reads TGTGCCATCAGTGAGGACAGCTACGAGCAGTACGTC. Encoded protein: CAISEDSYEQYV.

This clonotype was detected ten times or more. This chain connects TRBV18 to TRBJ2-6; 7 nucleotides line up with TRBD1. This CDR3 has 15 amino acids. The V gene end was trimmed by 3 bases and the J gene end by 4 bases; junction bases not matched to a gene: 3. Germline loops: CDR1 KGHSH, CDR2 LQKENI. In DNA, the CDR3 is TGTGCCAGCTCACCTACAGGGGCCGGGGCCAACGTCCTGACTTTC. It translates to CASSPTGAGANVLTF.

The rearrangement uses TRBV11-2 and TRBJ2-5; unclear D gene. Germline V gene sequence: CDR1 SGHAT, CDR2 FQNNGV. CDR3 length: 11 residues. V lost 3 bases and J lost 7, with 6 bases in between. The CDR3 sequence: CASSLSVTQYF. CDR3 coding DNA: TGTGCCAGCAGCTTGTCTGTGACCCAGTACTTC.

In this sample, this clonotype turned up a few times. The rearrangement uses TRBV25-1 and TRBJ2-3; 8 bases fit TRBD1. V gave up 6 bases and J gave up 1 base; unmatched junction bases: 3. The CDR3 loop spans 14 amino acids. Germline V lookup: CDR1 MGHDK, CDR2 SYGVNS. The DNA for the CDR3 is TGTGCCAGCAGGGAGACAGGGGGCACAGATACGCAGTATTTT. Translation: CASRETGGTDTQYF.

This clonotype qualifies as medium-sized. The rearrangement joins TRBV28 to TRBJ1-2, with a weak D call TRBD1 (6 bases). Per the germline V gene, CDR1 is MDHEN and CDR2 is SYDVKM. V was trimmed by 5 bases and J by 4 bases, leaving 14 bases between them. The CDR3 has 14 amino acids. Written as DNA, the CDR3 is TGTGCCAGCAGTGTATTGGCGGGGGCCTATGGCTACACCTTC. Translation gives CASSVLAGAYGYTF.

This clonotype occurred many times. The CDR3 coding sequence is TGTGCCAGCAGCGTGGGACAGGGCAGTTCCTACGAGCAGTACGTC. It codes for CASSVGQGSSYEQYV. The V and J genes are TRBV7-9 and TRBJ2-7; 9 bases are shared with TRBD1. This CDR3 has 15 residues. The germline CDR1 and CDR2 sequences are SEHNR and FQNEAQ (reference sequence). With V trimmed by 5 bases and J by 1 base, 6 bases remained unmatched.

This clonotype has ten or more counts. The chain employs TRBV10-1 and TRBJ1-1; perhaps TRBD1 as D (6 bases). V was cut by 6 bases and J by 0 bases, with 17 bases left in between. This CDR3 has 16 amino acids. The germline gives CDR1 WNHNN, CDR2 SYGVQD (reference sequence). The CDR3 region is CASSGGGRTMNTEAFF. For the CDR3, the DNA is TGCGCCAGCAGCGGGGGCGGCCGGACCATGAACACTGAAGCTTTCTTT.

Notes on this clonotype: This sequence may be a read error, since a much larger clone differs from it by one base. The chain has TRBV3-1 and TRBJ1-2; D is undetermined. Germline assignment: CDR1 LGHDT and CDR2 YNNKEL (reference sequence). The CDR3 sequence is 12 residues long. Trimming stripped 4 bases from V and 10 bases from J, with 13 bases between. In nucleotides, the CDR3 is TGTGCCAGCAGCCGAGAGGGATCGTCCTACACCTTC. Translating gives CASSREGSSYTF.

This clonotype showed up many times. V and J are TRBV7-8 and TRBJ1-2, with TRBD1 as a possible D gene (6 bases). This CDR3 has 15 residues. Trimming stripped 2 bases from V and 2 bases from J, with 12 bases between. Per the germline V gene, CDR1 is SGHVS and CDR2 is FQNEAQ. The chain's CDR3 is CASSLQGRGNYGYTF. The CDR3 DNA is TGTGCCAGCAGCTTACAGGGGAGGGGGAACTATGGCTACACCTTC.

At least ten counts were recorded for this clonotype. The V call is TRBV7-9, the J call TRBJ2-1; TRBD1 matches 8 bases. This CDR3 is 14 amino acids long. Germline CDR1 reads SEHNR; CDR2 reads FQNEAQ (reference sequence). Unmatched junction bases numbered 8, after V lost 5 bases and J lost 8 bases. The CDR3 loop is CASSPPDREDEQFF. The CDR3 nucleotides are TGTGCCAGCAGCCCACCGGACAGGGAGGATGAGCAGTTCTTC.

J is TRBJ2-2 and V is TRBV12-3 or TRBV12-4, with D tentatively TRBD2 (5 bases). The CDR3 runs 14 residues. Between the trimmed V and J ends, which lost 6 bases and 3 bases, there was a span of 11 bases. The CDR3 reads CASSLALDTGELFF. CDR3 in DNA: TGTGCCAGCAGCCTAGCACTCGACACCGGGGAGCTGTTTTTT.